The next 15 T cell receptor beta chains were all read from a single sample in a study of cytomegalovirus exposure and HLA in healthy donors. With 60 Vbeta and 13 Jbeta primers, the PCR was carried out. TCRdb's table, derived via immunoSEQ multiplex PCR, lists solely in-frame clones and lacks some. The repertoire holds approximately 160,000 clones, roughly 80% seen once, with roughly 2% in the top ten. The sequencing sample was made of PBMCs. These receptors were obtained from a human donor in good health.

This clone was detected a few times. This rearrangement joins TRBV19 to TRBJ2-2, with D maybe TRBD1 (5 bases). The CDR3 has 15 residues. V gave up 1 base and J gave up 1 base, with 7 bases separating them. Germline V gene data show CDR1 as LNHDA and CDR2 as SQIVND (reference sequence). The CDR3 nucleotides read TGTGCCAGTAGTATAGGGACAAGGAACACCGGGGAGCTGTTTTTT. Amino acid sequence: CASSIGTRNTGELFF.

The chain combines TRBV11-2 with TRBJ2-3, with D tentatively TRBD2 (5 bases). The germline gives CDR1 SGHAT, CDR2 FQNNGV. The germline V and J ends were trimmed by 3 bases and 4 bases, with 8 bases remaining between them. The CDR3 runs to 13 residues. The CDR3 is CASSFEGPDTQYF. DNA for the CDR3: TGTGCCAGCAGCTTCGAGGGCCCAGATACGCAGTATTTT.

In this sample, this clone turned up a few times. The chain combines TRBV5-1 with TRBJ1-1; tentative D call: TRBD1 (5 bases). The CDR3 sequence is 14 residues long. Germline assignment: CDR1 SGHRS and CDR2 YFSETQ. Trimming took 2 bases from V and 3 from J, leaving 11 bases between them. The CDR3 nucleotides are TGCGCCAGCAGCTTCGGTTGGGGGGACACTGAAGCTTTCTTT. Translation gives CASSFGWGDTEAFF. Full variable domain (outside the CDR3, taken from reference TRBV5-1 and TRBJ1-1): KAGVTQTPRYLIKTRGQQVTLSCSPISGHRSVSWYQQTPGQGLQFLFEYFSETQRNKGNFPGRFSGRQFSNSRSEMNVSTLELGDSALYLCASSFGWGDTEAFFGQGTRLTVV.

The chain carries TRBV4-1 and TRBJ1-1, with D perhaps matching TRBD1 (5 bases). This CDR3 contains 14 residues. Germline loops: CDR1 MGHRA, CDR2 YSYEKL. V lost 4 bases and J lost 7, with 16 bases in between. CDR3: CASSRRGIEDEAFF. The CDR3, as DNA: TGCGCCAGCAGCCGCCGGGGGATAGAAGATGAAGCTTTCTTT.

The V gene is TRBV6-1, the J gene TRBJ1-1; 7 positions match TRBD1. Trimming removed 10 bases from V and 1 base from J; junction bases left unmatched: 12. Germline V gene data show CDR1 as MNHNS and CDR2 as SASEGT. The CDR3 has 15 amino acids. CDR3 in DNA: TGTGCCACCAGACAGGGTCCTTCGTCGAACACTGAAGCTTTCTTT. It yields the protein CATRQGPSSNTEAFF.

The rearrangement uses TRBV6-5 and TRBJ2-7; tentative D call: TRBD1 (5 bases). Germline V gene sequence: CDR1 MNHEY, CDR2 SVGAGI. This CDR3 spans 16 amino acids. The V and J ends lost 0 bases and 2 bases respectively, with 14 bases between them. CDR3 sequence: CASSYSRQIPTYEQYF. The CDR3 nucleotides are TGTGCCAGCAGTTACTCGAGACAGATCCCAACCTACGAGCAGTACTTC.

The chain couples TRBV5-1 to TRBJ2-7, with D maybe TRBD2 (5 bases). The CDR3 consists of 14 residues. Looked up from germline, CDR1 is SGHRS and CDR2 is YFSETQ. V lost 0 bases and J lost 5, with 12 bases in between. Here the CDR3 reads CASSLGQEVDEQYF. In DNA, the CDR3 is TGCGCCAGCAGCTTGGGCCAGGAGGTAGACGAGCAGTACTTC.

V is TRBV6-1 and J is TRBJ1-4; D gene unclear. This CDR3 contains 16 residues. With 0 bases removed from V and 0 bases from J, the gap between germline ends came to 8 bases. Germline V gives CDR1 MNHNS, CDR2 SASEGT. DNA for the CDR3: TGTGCCAGCAGTGAAGCGCGTCTTGCAACTAATGAAAAACTGTTTTTT. Its translation is CASSEARLATNEKLFF.

The chain couples TRBV27 to TRBJ2-7; 10 bases fit TRBD1. The CDR3 is 15 residues long. Looked up from germline, CDR1 is MNHEY and CDR2 is SMNVEV (reference sequence). Losses at the gene ends were 5 bases for V and 3 bases for J; bases not matched to a gene: 7. CDR3 residues: CASSRGQGGIYEQYF. CDR3 nucleotides: TGTGCCAGCAGTAGAGGACAGGGGGGGATCTACGAGCAGTACTTC.

The chain recombines TRBV6-1 with TRBJ1-2, with a weak D call TRBD1 (6 bases). Deletions cut 6 bases from V and 4 bases from J, with 15 bases between. Germline CDR1 reads MNHNS; CDR2 reads SASEGT. This CDR3 comprises 14 residues. Written as DNA, the CDR3 is TGTGCCAGCAGGCGACAGGATGTTGGCTATGGCTACACCTTC. It encodes CASRRQDVGYGYTF.

The chain links TRBV7-9 to TRBJ1-4; 7 bases line up with TRBD1. The germline V gene has CDR1 SEHNR and CDR2 FQNEAQ (reference sequence). With 4 bases clipped from V and 7 bases from J, the junction kept 9 bases outside the gene matches. The CDR3 loop spans 15 amino acids. The CDR3 coding sequence is TGTGCCAGCAGCTCTTTTAGGGGGCTCAGTGAAAAACTGTTTTTT. It specifies CASSSFRGLSEKLFF.

The rearrangement joins TRBV6-5 to TRBJ1-2; D ambiguous. Germline CDR1 reads MNHEY; CDR2 reads SVGAGI. V was cut by 2 bases and J by 1 base, with 8 bases left in between. This CDR3 comprises 14 residues. CDR3 protein: CASSYTAFNYGYTF. The DNA of the CDR3 is TGTGCCAGCAGTTACACAGCCTTTAACTATGGCTACACCTTC.

This clone was seen once. The rearrangement links TRBV27 to TRBJ1-1; 7 nucleotides match TRBD1. V shed 5 bases, J shed 3 bases, and the junction held 6 bases outside the gene matches. CDR1 and CDR2 from the germline V gene are MNHEY and SMNVEV (reference sequence). This CDR3 contains 14 residues. This chain's CDR3 is CASSPRQGDTEAFF. Written as DNA, the CDR3 is TGTGCCAGCAGTCCCCGACAGGGTGACACTGAAGCTTTCTTT.

This rearrangement joins TRBV5-6 to TRBJ1-2; D may be TRBD1 (5 bases). Germline CDR1 and CDR2: SGHDT and YYEEEE. The ends were cut back, 1 base at V and 6 bases at J, with 10 bases in the middle. CDR3 length: 13 amino acids. CDR3 sequence reads: CASSLQRGDGYTF. CDR3 nucleotides: TGTGCCAGCAGCTTGCAGCGGGGGGATGGCTACACCTTC.

This clone was seen only a few times. The chain has TRBV19 and TRBJ2-3; 7 bases fit TRBD2. The germline V gene encodes CDR1 LNHDA and CDR2 SQIVND (reference sequence). The CDR3 runs to 14 residues. Trimming took 4 bases from V and 5 from J; bases not matched to a gene: 6. CDR3 DNA: TGTGCCAGTAGTAAGGCGGGGGAGGGAGATACGCAGTATTTT. Translation gives CASSKAGEGDTQYF.